The clone carrying this TCR beta chain has a handful of counts. The antigen is not known. The sample originates from a study of blood T cells in healthy people across ages. General study results and limits: Without sorted subsets, naive and antigen-experienced compartments could not be conclusively compared.

The CDR3 runs to 14 residues. V lost 6 bases to trimming and J lost 6 bases; unmatched junction nucleotides: 10. A minimum of 6 million PBMCs was isolated per sample. Together with a sample-barcoded 5' primer, a J-beta primer mix was included in a second PCR lasting about 7 to 11 cycles. A template-switch adaptor with 12 random nucleotides tagged each cDNA molecule. Each single sample gave us at least 2.5 million CDR3-containing paired-end reads. TCRdb called the 5' RACE reads again in MiXCR, with one record for every CDR3 protein. The sample lists roughly 900,000 distinct CDR3 sequences; roughly 48% were seen once.

J is TRBJ1-2 and V is TRBV12-3 or TRBV12-4; 7 bases fit TRBD1. The sample consisted of blood. The source is a man aged 25-45 years in good health. Written as DNA, the CDR3 is TGTGCCAGCAGCGGCGGGACAGACCGCGATGGCTACACCTTC. Its translation: CASSGGTDRDGYTF.